The 27 T cell receptor beta chains below come from one sample, sequenced in a study of Ad26.COV2.S vaccination and SARS-CoV-2 variants. Treatment indicated: about 20 received Ad26.COV2.S at low or high dose, single or two shots; 5 received placebo; per-sample allocation not given. Each sample was drawn 63 days after the first injection (of vaccine or placebo). Method: immunoSEQ multiplex PCR; TCRdb's copy keeps in-frame clones and lacks some. The sample lists about 350,000 clones, around 89% seen once, with just under 5% in the top ten. The sequences come from peripheral blood, collected in a trial of Ad26.COV2.S vaccine versus placebo. The receptors originated from a person aged 18 to 65 who received the Ad26.COV2.S COVID-19 vaccine or a placebo.

The chain is built from TRBV7-8 and TRBJ1-2; no definite D call. Trimming stripped 1 base from V and 3 bases from J, with 12 bases between. The germline gives CDR1 SGHVS, CDR2 FQNEAQ. CDR3 length: 15 amino acids. As DNA, the CDR3 is TGTGCCAGCAGCTTAGTTGGACTAGCGGACTATGGCTACACCTTC. Its translation: CASSLVGLADYGYTF.

This clone was seen just once. This chain connects TRBV6-4 to TRBJ1-1, with 10 nucleotides matching TRBD1. V trimming: 5 bases; J trimming: 5 bases; junction bases outside the gene matches: 5. CDR3 length: 14 residues. Germline V gene sequence: CDR1 MRHNA, CDR2 SNTAGT. CDR3 region: CASSRTGGETEAFF. For the CDR3, the DNA is TGTGCCAGCAGTAGGACAGGGGGGGAGACTGAAGCTTTCTTT.

The chain links TRBV7-2 to TRBJ2-1, with D possibly called TRBD1 or TRBD2 (5 bases each). The ends were cut back, 1 base at V and 6 bases at J, with 16 bases in the middle. CDR1 and CDR2 from the germline V gene are SGHTA and FQGNSA. This CDR3 region has 16 residues. CDR3 nucleotides: TGTGCCAGCAGCTTAGACGGGGCGCTCCGGGTCAATGAGCAGTTCTTC. Translation: CASSLDGALRVNEQFF.

V and J are TRBV7-2 and TRBJ1-1; TRBD1 aligns across 8 bases. Germline lookup yields CDR1 SGHTA and CDR2 FQGNSA. The CDR3 is made up of 15 amino acids. Trimming cost V 5 bases and J 3 bases; bases outside gene matches: 8. DNA for the CDR3: TGTGCCAGCAGCGCCGGGACAGGTGGTTACACTGAAGCTTTCTTT. Protein product: CASSAGTGGYTEAFF.

The chain has TRBV19 and TRBJ1-1; D unresolved. Between the trimmed V and J ends, which lost 10 bases and 1 base, there was a span of 10 bases. The CDR3 spans 12 residues. Germline CDR1 LNHDA, CDR2 SQIVND (reference sequence). The CDR3 DNA is TGTGCCAAGGACCCGGGGAACACTGAAGCTTTCTTT. As protein: CAKDPGNTEAFF. The full variable domain, completed using reference TRBV19 and TRBJ1-1, is DGGITQSPKYLFRKEGQNVTLSCEQNLNHDAMYWYRQDPGQGLRLIYYSQIVNDFQKGDIAEGYSVSREKKESFPLTVTSAQKNPTAFYLCAKDPGNTEAFFGQGTRLTVV.

Only a few counts were recorded for this clone. The CDR3: CASSFAPQGRSRYGYTF. CDR3 nucleotide sequence: TGTGCCAGTAGTTTTGCCCCACAGGGGCGATCAAGATACGGCTACACCTTC. V and J are TRBV19 and TRBJ1-2, with 7 bases that match TRBD1. CDR1 is LNHDA and CDR2 is SQIVND in the germline V gene (reference sequence). Trimming removed 5 bases from V and 8 bases from J; junction bases left unmatched: 20. The CDR3 contains 17 residues.

The chain is built from TRBV27 and TRBJ2-1; D ambiguous. Germline assignment: CDR1 MNHEY and CDR2 SMNVEV (reference sequence). The CDR3 length is 17 residues. V dropped 3 bases and J dropped 0 bases, with 15 bases sitting between them. CDR3 region: CASSFQLSSSSYNEQFF. The CDR3 DNA sequence: TGTGCCAGCAGTTTCCAATTATCATCTAGCTCCTACAATGAGCAGTTCTTC.

V gene TRBV5-4 combines with J gene TRBJ1-2; D might be TRBD1 (6 bases). V was clipped by 4 bases and J by 4 bases, with 14 bases between them. This CDR3 has 14 residues. CDR1 is SGHNT, CDR2 YYREEE, per germline (reference sequence). The CDR3 DNA reads as TGTGCCAGCAGCCCCGCAGGGGAGGTCTATGGCTACACCTTC. It translates to CASSPAGEVYGYTF.

This chain links TRBV19 with TRBJ1-1; D gene unclear. The germline V and J ends were trimmed by 6 bases and 4 bases, with 12 bases remaining between them. The V gene's germline CDR1 is LNHDA and CDR2 SQIVND (reference sequence). The CDR3 covers 13 residues. The CDR3 region is CASRTTKGTEAFF. The CDR3 DNA is TGTGCCAGTAGAACTACGAAGGGCACTGAAGCTTTCTTT.

The rearrangement uses TRBV7-8 and TRBJ1-6; no clear D gene. This CDR3 contains 16 residues. Trimming pared 3 bases from V and 0 bases from J, leaving 9 bases between. Germline CDR1 reads SGHVS; CDR2 reads FQNEAQ. CDR3 nucleotide sequence: TGTGCCAGCAGCTTCGGTGGGCGCTCCTATAATTCACCCCTCCACTTT. Residues: CASSFGGRSYNSPLHF.

The V call is TRBV13, the J call TRBJ2-2, with D possibly being TRBD1 or TRBD2 (6 bases each). V was trimmed by 2 bases and J by 4 bases, leaving 11 bases between them. Per the germline V gene, CDR1 is PRHDT and CDR2 is FYEKMQ (reference sequence). The CDR3 covers 15 residues. The CDR3 protein is CASSLRGGSTGELFF. CDR3 bases: TGTGCCAGCAGCTTAAGAGGGGGGAGCACCGGGGAGCTGTTTTTT.

This chain links TRBV15 with TRBJ1-6; D unclear. CDR1 is LNHNV, CDR2 YYDKDF, per germline (reference sequence). V was cut by 3 bases and J by 0 bases, with 9 bases left in between. This CDR3 has 16 residues. The CDR3 DNA sequence: TGTGCCACCAGCAGTTCGATAAGCTCCTATAATTCACCCCTCCACTTT. Its protein is CATSSSISSYNSPLHF.

The chain carries TRBV4-1 and TRBJ2-3, with D maybe TRBD2 (6 bases). Trimming cost V 0 bases and J 0 bases, with 13 bases left between them. Germline values: CDR1 MGHRA, CDR2 YSYEKL. The CDR3 is 17 amino acids. CDR3 nucleotides: TGCGCCAGCAGCCAAGATCCCCGACGGGGGAGCACAGATACGCAGTATTTT. This encodes CASSQDPRRGSTDTQYF.

V usage is TRBV4-3 and J usage is TRBJ2-3, with TRBD2 matching 8 bases. This CDR3 has 14 amino acids. Trimming took 3 bases from V and 2 from J; bases not matched to a gene: 1. CDR1 is LGHNA, CDR2 YSLEER, per germline. This CDR3 reads CASSHGGVTDTQYF. CDR3 sequence (DNA): TGCGCCAGCAGCCACGGGGGGGTCACAGATACGCAGTATTTT.

A single count supports this clone. CDR3 coding DNA: TGTGCCAGCAGTGGACAGGGGTACGAGCAGTACTTC. Its translation is CASSGQGYEQYF. This sequence joins TRBV7-2 and TRBJ2-7; 9 bases map to TRBD1. The CDR3 length is 12 residues. V trimming: 6 bases; J trimming: 4 bases; junction bases outside the gene matches: 1. Germline CDR1 and CDR2: SGHTA and FQGNSA.

The chain has TRBV19 and TRBJ2-3; 10 nucleotides align to TRBD2. Germline CDR1 is LNHDA and CDR2 is SQIVND (reference sequence). The CDR3 totals 17 residues. V was clipped by 3 bases and J by 3 bases; unmatched bases: 9. CDR3 loop: CASSIGRAGGSTDTQYF. The DNA of the CDR3 is TGTGCCAGTAGTATTGGGAGAGCGGGGGGGAGTACAGATACGCAGTATTTT.

The rearrangement joins TRBV5-1 to TRBJ2-6, with TRBD1 matching 8 bases. Germline CDR1 reads SGHRS; CDR2 reads YFSETQ. J lost 3 bases, V lost 4 bases, and 9 bases had no gene match. The CDR3 contains 17 residues. As DNA, the CDR3 is TGCGCCAGCAGCCTGAATGGACAGGGTTATGGGGCCAACGTCCTGACTTTC. It encodes CASSLNGQGYGANVLTF.

This clone was found a few times. This chain uses TRBV28 with TRBJ1-6; D is unresolved. The V end was cut by 6 bases, the J end by 7 bases, with 13 bases between. CDR3 length equals 14 residues. The germline CDR1 and CDR2 sequences are MDHEN and SYDVKM. The CDR3 coding sequence is TGTGCCAGCAGGCGGACTTTTACGAATTCACCCCTCCACTTT. Protein product: CASRRTFTNSPLHF. Together with reference TRBV28 and TRBJ1-6, the CDR3 gives the full variable domain: DVKVTQSSRYLVKRTGEKVFLECVQDMDHENMFWYRQDPGLGLRLIYFSYDVKMKEKGDIPEGYSVSREKKERFSLILESASTNQTSMYLCASRRTFTNSPLHFGNGTRLTVT.

The chain is built from TRBV5-1 and TRBJ2-5; the D gene is possibly TRBD1 (7 bases). Germline V gives CDR1 SGHRS, CDR2 YFSETQ. The CDR3 contains 16 residues. V was shortened by 2 bases and J by 2 bases, with 16 bases between the two germline ends. Here the CDR3 reads CASSLAGGRGQETQYF. DNA of the CDR3: TGCGCCAGCAGCTTAGCAGGGGGACGGGGGCAAGAGACCCAGTACTTC.

The chain couples TRBV7-2 to TRBJ1-1; D remains unclear. Germline CDR1 is SGHTA and CDR2 is FQGNSA. CDR3 length: 14 residues. Trimming pared 2 bases from V and 1 base from J, leaving 8 bases between. CDR3 DNA: TGTGCCAGCAGCTTATACAGAGAGAACACTGAAGCTTTCTTT. The encoded protein is CASSLYRENTEAFF.

The chain has TRBV28 and TRBJ2-1; D remains unclear. Germline values: CDR1 MDHEN, CDR2 SYDVKM. V was clipped by 3 bases and J by 1 base, with 10 bases between them. This CDR3 comprises 15 residues. The CDR3 loop reads CASSFPDVSYNEQFF. CDR3 DNA sequence: TGTGCCAGCAGTTTCCCGGATGTATCCTACAATGAGCAGTTCTTC.

The chain uses TRBV12-5 and TRBJ2-5, with 9 positions matching TRBD2. Germline V lookup: CDR1 LGHNT, CDR2 FRNRAP. The CDR3 is 15 amino acids. The V gene end was trimmed by 7 bases and the J gene end by 5 bases; junction bases not matched to a gene: 11. CDR3 bases: TGTGCTAGTGCCTGGGGTAGCGGGGGTCGGGAGACCCAGTACTTC. Translation: CASAWGSGGRETQYF.

The J gene is TRBJ2-3, the V gene TRBV28; TRBD2 agrees at 9 bases. This CDR3 is built from 16 residues. V was clipped by 0 bases and J by 2 bases; unmatched bases: 3. The V gene's germline CDR1 is MDHEN and CDR2 SYDVKM. The CDR3 sequence: CASSLWGGGVTDTQYF. Here the CDR3 DNA reads TGTGCCAGCAGTTTATGGGGCGGGGGGGTCACAGATACGCAGTATTTT.

The CDR3 protein is CSVGDRGITGELFF. CDR3 in DNA: TGCAGCGTCGGGGACAGGGGGATCACCGGGGAGCTGTTTTTT. The genes are TRBV29-1 and TRBJ2-2; 11 bases agree with TRBD1. CDR3 length equals 14 residues. Unmatched junction bases numbered 4, after V lost 6 bases and J lost 4 bases. Germline values: CDR1 SQVTM, CDR2 ANQGSEA.

The CDR3 DNA is TGTGCCAGCAGCTTAACTCAACAGGGTGCGGATACGCAGTATTTT. Its protein is CASSLTQQGADTQYF. V usage is TRBV7-8 and J usage is TRBJ2-3, with a tentative D call TRBD1 (6 bases). Looked up from germline, CDR1 is SGHVS and CDR2 is FQNEAQ. Deletions cut 2 bases from V and 6 bases from J, with 15 bases between. This CDR3 comprises 15 residues.

The chain is built from TRBV6-5 and TRBJ1-4; 9 nucleotides match TRBD1. Germline-derived CDR1 and CDR2 are MNHEY and SVGAGI. After removal of 0 bases from V and 5 bases from J, the junction contained 1 base not matched to a gene. This CDR3 spans 15 amino acids. The CDR3 bases are TGTGCCAGCAGTTACTCGGGACAGGGAAATGAAAAACTGTTTTTT. Translation gives CASSYSGQGNEKLFF.

The rearrangement uses TRBV4-3 and TRBJ2-2; no reliable D call. The CDR3 runs 15 residues. Germline CDR1 and CDR2: LGHNA and YSLEER. V was shortened by 0 bases and J by 7 bases, with 12 bases between the two germline ends. The CDR3 spells CASSQEEQSVGELFF. For the CDR3, the DNA is TGCGCCAGCAGCCAAGAAGAACAGAGCGTCGGGGAGCTGTTTTTT.